This record concerns one T cell receptor beta chain sequence. TCRdb reprocessed the 5' RACE reads and reports one entry per CDR3 protein, with no DNA. Found here are approximately 200,000 distinct CDR3 sequences; the top ten clones hold roughly 7.7%. This record comes from a study of monozygotic twins with inflammatory bowel disease. Looked up from germline, CDR1 is MNHEY and CDR2 is SMNVEV (reference sequence). CDR3 length equals 14 residues. The chain links TRBV27 to TRBJ1-2. The sample taken for sequencing was blood. The origin of this receptor is a human donor with ulcerative colitis or Crohn's disease, or a healthy co-twin of an affected twin (not recorded which). This CDR3 is CASSLSSRPNGYTF.